A single T cell receptor (beta chain) is shown here with its context. This entry belongs to a study of blood T cell repertoires in COVID-19. Whole-study context: The United States, Italy and Spain supplied acute and convalescent COVID-19 samples. In each case, the material was cDNA or gDNA derived from T cells, B-cell-depleted T cells, or PBMCs.

Source study methods: Amplifying reference gene primers gave estimates of nucleated cell counts. Some clones are missing from TCRdb's copy, which holds only in-frame ones; the method was immunoSEQ multiplex PCR. From that table come the V and J calls and clone size; the DNA was used to work out D and trimming. The sample consists of more than 200,000 clones, approximately 82% of them appearing once. The sequencing input was peripheral blood. The TCR originated in a woman older than 75 with active or convalescent COVID-19.

The CDR3 loop is CASRKDRGQETQYF. The DNA of the CDR3 is TGTGCCAGTAGGAAGGACAGGGGCCAAGAGACCCAGTACTTC. The chain links TRBV19 to TRBJ2-5; the match to TRBD1 covers 9 bases. The CDR3 extends over 14 amino acids. V was pared by 6 bases and J by 1 base, with 3 bases of the junction left unmatched. Per germline, CDR1 LNHDA and CDR2 SQIVND (reference sequence).